This TCR beta chain was found in a study of cytomegalovirus exposure and HLA in healthy donors (TCRdb year 2017). A note on the overall study: An earlier analysis of roughly 630 of the donors reported roughly 300 Gb of sequence data and 117 million unique TCR beta sequences from 150 million to 200 million T cells. An early release covering around 630 HLA-typed donors comprised about 310 gigabases of sequencing data and around 86 million unique TCR sequences. The genetic ancestry cluster associated with self-reported Caucasian donors included roughly 84% of the roughly 410 genotyped donors. The study aimed to test whether signatures of past pathogen exposure could be identified by cataloging public T cell receptors. The study profiled the T cell repertoires of 500 to 800 subjects by immunosequencing and related them to cytomegalovirus serostatus. Besides the first cohort of some 670 subjects, a separate validation cohort made up of around 120 different subjects was used. High-throughput TCR immunosequencing, statistical association of individual TCRs with disease status, and machine learning were combined to predict cytomegalovirus infection status. In a later analysis, previously published TCR beta repertoires from several hundred donors were re-analyzed and high-resolution HLA genotyping was added so that TCR occurrence patterns could be studied. The later analysis used no new phenotypic data to find candidate immune exposures, relying instead on TCR beta sequences and their occurrence across donors. In an earlier analysis of 587 of the donors, high-throughput TCR beta sequencing was used to judge whether each TCR beta V gene segment behaved as functional or pseudogenic. Donor age, sex, ethnicity and CMV serostatus were compiled together with the repertoire data. In a later genetic analysis, genome-wide SNP genotypes for about three fifths of the roughly 670 donors were used, and that subset was treated as a discovery cohort. All discovery cohort repertoires had been generated using a single sequencing platform. Class I and class II HLA loci were covered by the typing at four-digit resolution. The number of donors typed differed by locus, with 629-630 for A, B, C, DRB1 and DQB1, around 560 for DQA1, about 610 for DPA1, and 400 to 490 for DPB1. Because of strong linkage in the cohort, five DR-DQ haplotypes were treated as single units for association and clustering. On average, around 200,000 unique TCR beta nucleotide sequences were sequenced per donor among a few hundred genotyped donors of the cohort, with 15% to 20% of those sequences being non-productive.

Summary of the overall study and its limitations: Roughly uniform sequencing depth across donors was assumed in presence/absence analyses, although this assumption may not hold. In a later analysis, TCR association rates were found to vary across HLA loci, with the most associated TCRs seen for DRB1 alleles and the fewest for HLA-C alleles. A later genetic analysis associated a missense DCLRE1C variant with V-gene and J-gene trimming of TCR beta chains, and an independent cohort replicated the association. The authors suggested that the approach could potentially be extended to other disease states and immunological phenotypes. In a later analysis, HLA-associated TCR beta chains were found to be more clonally expanded and to have lower generation probabilities than equally common non-associated chains. In vitro tests confirmed that a few of the cytomegalovirus-associated TCR beta chains recognize cytomegalovirus antigens. Most TCR sequences were observed very rarely across donors, whereas some public TCRs were present in many individuals. Most CMV-associated TCR beta chains appeared to be HLA-restricted in a later analysis, and the HLA associations seemed to be driven largely by CMV exposure. The study gave a list of some 150 TCR beta chains associated with cytomegalovirus. At a false discovery rate of 0.05, a later analysis linked some 18,000 TCR beta sequences to specific HLA alleles. The classifier was reported to diagnose cytomegalovirus status with high specificity and sensitivity in both the original and validation cohorts. A later genetic analysis reported fewer N-insertions in productive TCRs among donors in an Asian-associated ancestry cluster than the approximately 700-donor mean. Because counts were too low, 15 to 20 rarely observed V segments, including chromosome 9 orphons, were left out of the earlier analysis of 587 of the donors. The sequencing pipeline was judged likely to have produced a cluster of highly shared sequence variants as a technical artifact. A further reported finding was that TCR beta sequences accurately predicted the HLA-A and HLA-B alleles for most subjects in the first cohort. In an earlier analysis of 450 to 750 of the donors, most TCR beta V segments appeared in productive rearrangements about 90% or about 30% of the time, broadly matching IMGT annotations. Some IMGT-functional V segments, including TRBV6-2 and TRBV6-3, could not be distinguished by the 87-base-pair reads and were therefore excluded. When HLA alleles, especially DR and DQ, strongly co-occurred, TCR associations were difficult to assign to individual alleles. For the cohort, immune exposure information was limited to CMV serostatus. This cohort had only TCR beta chains sequenced, and the lack of alpha or paired-chain data limited which features could be detected. Because HLA typing was missing for some donors at each locus, association tests included only the typed subset. A later analysis reported that several top co-occurrence clusters appeared linked to parvovirus B19, influenza, CMV and Epstein-Barr virus. Linkage disequilibrium might explain the correlated functional status among segregating V segments, but an unknown experimental factor could not be excluded.

As for this clone: The antigen this receptor binds is unknown. The germline gene is not matched at one end of the junction; a read error may be the cause.

Libraries were constructed by the immunoSEQ multiplex PCR assay. For the multiplex PCR, a mixture combining 60 forward primers for TCR Vbeta segments and 13 reverse primers for TCR Jbeta segments was used. A multiplex PCR assay on genomic DNA amplified the CDR3 region of rearranged TCR beta genes. On the Illumina HiSeq System, the amplified TCR beta libraries were sequenced as 87-base-pair reads. In the original analysis: A later analysis tallied around 80 million unique TCR beta chains across the 666 repertoires, and around 12 million of those chains were shared by two or more donors. Raw reads were error-corrected and collapsed into unique sequences by a nearest-neighbor algorithm in which closely related sequences were merged to remove PCR and sequencing errors. V, D and J gene segments were assigned by aligning CDR3 sequences to IMGT reference sequences. For a sequence to be retained, at least a six-nucleotide match to both a V gene segment and a J gene segment was required. A rearrangement counted as productive if the CDR3 had no stop codons and remained in frame with V and J, and every other rearrangement counted as non-productive. Following IMGT convention, CDR3 was defined as the stretch from the second conserved V-encoded cysteine up to the conserved J-encoded phenylalanine. Sequences without an unambiguous match to a single V gene segment were excluded from the earlier analysis of about 630 of the donors. In an earlier analysis of several hundred of the donors, V segments were called functional above 56.7% productive rearrangements and were called segregating when the between-donor standard deviation exceeded 5%. A statistical classification framework was built to diagnose cytomegalovirus status from the catalog of TCR beta chain sequences. V and J gene assignment, in a later analysis, came from comparing TCR nucleotide sequences with IMGT/GENE-DB human TR gene sequences. The TCRdist pipeline was used in a later analysis to assign CDR3 sequences and most-parsimonious VDJ recombination scenarios. A later analysis defined each TCR beta chain by its CDR3 amino acid sequence plus V-gene family, and excluded reads lacking a unique V-gene family. To address suspected cross-contamination and a sequencing artifact, a later analysis removed over 500 highly shared, low-generation-probability nucleotide sequences. In a later analysis, a clonal expansion index was calculated for each public chain from normalized within-repertoire ranks of inferred template counts. In a later analysis, generation probabilities were computed using a VDJ recombination model fitted to out-of-frame rearrangements, and the results were checked against IGoR. In a later analysis, hypergeometric tests were used to score TCR-TCR, TCR-HLA and TCR-CMV co-occurrence, with a repertoire-size bias correction applied to TCR pairs. False discovery rates were estimated in a later analysis by permuting HLA or CMV assignments 20 times. In a later analysis, co-occurring TCRs were grouped using DBSCAN, with TCRdist sequence similarity added in when clustering inside HLA-allele-positive subsets. For co-occurrence clustering, repertoires with fewer than 30,000 or more than 120,000 public chains were excluded, along with about five repertoires with anomalous nucleotide sharing. Imported from immuneACCESS, the table was reduced by TCRdb to in-frame sequences with V and J called. These copies leave out some clones; in studies compared against another copy, an unresolved V gene accounts for under half, and the cause of the remainder is not known. From that table come the V and J calls and clone size; the DNA was used to work out D and trimming. The sample table records more than 90,000 clones. Together, the top ten hold 3.5% to 4.5% of the sample.

The CDR3, cysteine through phenylalanine, is 11 amino acids long. The CDR3 DNA has 33 bases and is translated from base 1. CDR1 is given as SGHRS and CDR2 as YFSETQ, both from the germline V gene. The cohort consisted of hundreds of healthy bone marrow donors. All cohort members were sampled while nominally healthy, although unrecorded immune exposures were likely present. The donor tested CMV seronegative and was one of the 352 seronegative cohort members. A peripheral blood sample was provided by each donor, and peripheral blood mononuclear cells were used for TCR beta sequencing. Genomic DNA was extracted from the blood cell samples with the Qiagen DNeasy Blood Extraction Kit.

Sequencing was carried out using PBMCs. The chain uses TRBV5-1 and TRBJ2-1; the D gene identity is not certain. The TCR sequence derives from a man younger than 45 in good health and CMV-seronegative. The CDR3 region: CASRSEDRPLF. Read as DNA, the sequence is TGCGCCAGCAGGAGCGAAGACCGCCCTCTCTTC.